The TCR beta chain under discussion was sequenced for a study of cytomegalovirus exposure and HLA in healthy donors. Points from the study as a whole: According to an earlier analysis, most TCR beta V segments yielded productive rearrangements about 90% or about 30% of the time. Prediction of most subjects' HLA-A and HLA-B alleles by TCR beta sequences was reportedly accurate.

About this clone: Its target is unknown.

Trimming shortened V by 10 bases and J by 4 bases, and 29 bases separated the two germline ends. The CDR3 extends over 18 amino acids. PCR involved 60 Vbeta and 13 Jbeta primers. Some clones are missing from TCRdb's copy, which holds only in-frame ones; the method was immunoSEQ multiplex PCR. Its listing shows tens of thousands of clones. Sequencing was done on a sample of PBMCs. The receptor's source is a male donor in good health and CMV-seronegative. The chain uses TRBV23-1 and TRBJ1-5; weak D call: TRBD1 (5 bases). TRBV23-1 is an open reading frame whose function is uncertain. The CDR3 DNA sequence: TGCGCCATCCCAAATCAGGGTAAGGATATGCCGGATAATCAGCCCCAGCATTTT. It translates to CAIPNQGKDMPDNQPQHF.